This T cell receptor beta chain was identified in a study of blood T cell repertoires in COVID-19. Study in general: Samples of COVID-19 (acute and convalescent) were obtained from the United States, Italy and Spain.

Measured with immunoSEQ multiplex PCR; TCRdb has only the in-frame clones, and not every one. This sample has around 100,000 clones; around 67% occur once, and the top ten carry roughly 4%. Patients in Seattle were enrolled during active infection, then followed longitudinally. The table lists this clone with a count of one. Germline V lookup: CDR1 SGHRS, CDR2 YFSETQ. V was pared by 4 bases and J by 1 base, with 8 bases of the junction left unmatched. The CDR3 is made up of 16 amino acids. Sequences were obtained from peripheral blood. This chain joins TRBV5-1 and TRBJ2-5, with 9 bases that match TRBD1. The TCR was taken from a man in his 70s with COVID-19, enrolled during active disease. CDR3 bases: TGCGCCAGCAGCCAAAACAGGGGGCGAGCCCAAGAGACCCAGTACTTC. Its translation is CASSQNRGRAQETQYF.